Listed below are T cell receptor beta chains from one sample, sequenced in a study of blood T cell repertoires in COVID-19. Profiling relied on immunoSEQ multiplex PCR, and the TCRdb table lists in-frame clones only, not all of them. The sample holds about 300,000 clones, approximately 84% seen once. Input material: peripheral blood. The receptor set was obtained from a human donor with COVID-19, enrolled during active disease. The donor label of this sample is uncertain. CDR3s include the opening cysteine and the closing phenylalanine or tryptophan. A D gene is named only where the DNA matches it firmly. A clone size is listed for some rows: how often the clone was seen (once, few, many), or a class if it is expanded.

v_gene: TRBV24-1
d_gene: NA
j_gene: TRBJ2-1
abundance: NA
CDR3nt: TGTGCCACCAGTGATTTGGGCCAATCCTACAATGAGCAGTTCTTC
CDR3aa: CATSDLGQSYNEQFF

v_gene: TRBV3-1/TRBV3-2
d_gene: NA
j_gene: TRBJ2-7
abundance: NA
CDR3nt: TGTGCCAGCAGCCAAGGGGGACATAGCTCCTACGAGCAGTACTTC
CDR3aa: CASSQGGHSSYEQYF

v_gene: TRBV7-3
d_gene: TRBD1
j_gene: TRBJ1-1
abundance: NA
CDR3nt: TGTGCCAGCAGCTTAGACAGGGTCGATACTGAAGCTTTCTTT
CDR3aa: CASSLDRVDTEAFF

v_gene: TRBV29-1
d_gene: TRBD1
j_gene: TRBJ2-3
abundance: few
CDR3nt: TGCAGTGAGCTACAGGGGTATACGGATACGCAGTATTTT
CDR3aa: CSELQGYTDTQYF

v_gene: TRBV5-8
d_gene: TRBD2
j_gene: TRBJ2-1
abundance: NA
CDR3nt: TGTGCCAGCAGCCGCGGACTAGCGGGAAGATCAGGAAATGAGCAGTTCTTC
CDR3aa: CASSRGLAGRSGNEQFF

v_gene: TRBV7-2
d_gene: TRBD1
j_gene: TRBJ1-3
abundance: NA
CDR3nt: TGTGCCAGCAGCTTAGGGACAGGGCCTGGAAACACCATATATTTT
CDR3aa: CASSLGTGPGNTIYF

v_gene: TRBV18
d_gene: NA
j_gene: TRBJ1-1
abundance: NA
CDR3nt: TGTGCCAGCTCACCACCCAGACAGAACACTGAAGCTTTCTTT
CDR3aa: CASSPPRQNTEAFF

v_gene: TRBV3-1/TRBV3-2
d_gene: NA
j_gene: TRBJ1-2
abundance: NA
CDR3nt: TGTGCCAGCAGCTACCTCAGTTCGGGACTAAACTATGGCTACACCTTC
CDR3aa: CASSYLSSGLNYGYTF

v_gene: TRBV7-3
d_gene: TRBD2
j_gene: TRBJ2-5
abundance: NA
CDR3nt: TGTGCCAGCAGCCTCCATCCGACTAGCGGGAGGTCGTTTGAAGAGACCCAGTACTTC
CDR3aa: CASSLHPTSGRSFEETQYF

v_gene: TRBV18
d_gene: NA
j_gene: TRBJ1-1
abundance: NA
CDR3nt: TGTGCCAGCTCACTTGGAGAGAACACTGAAGCTTTCTTT
CDR3aa: CASSLGENTEAFF

v_gene: TRBV19
d_gene: TRBD1
j_gene: TRBJ1-3
abundance: NA
CDR3nt: TGTGCCAGTACGCCGGGACAGGCGAGTAACACCATATATTTT
CDR3aa: CASTPGQASNTIYF

v_gene: TRBV6-1
d_gene: TRBD2
j_gene: TRBJ2-1
abundance: once
CDR3nt: TGTGCCAGCAGTGATAAACCCCCCAGCGCGGGAGGAGGCAATGAGCAGTTCTTC
CDR3aa: CASSDKPPSAGGGNEQFF

v_gene: TRBV7-2
d_gene: TRBD1
j_gene: TRBJ2-7
abundance: NA
CDR3nt: TGTGCCAGCAGCCCGGGACAGAGCTACGAGCAGTACTTC
CDR3aa: CASSPGQSYEQYF

v_gene: TRBV7-9
d_gene: TRBD1
j_gene: TRBJ1-4
abundance: NA
CDR3nt: TGTGCCAGCAGTTCGGGACAGGGTTCCTCAAAACTGTTTTTT
CDR3aa: CASSSGQGSSKLFF

v_gene: TRBV9
d_gene: NA
j_gene: TRBJ2-2
abundance: once
CDR3nt: TGTGCCAGCAGCGTAGGCTGGGCCCGAAACACCGGGGAGCTGTTTTTT
CDR3aa: CASSVGWARNTGELFF

v_gene: TRBV18
d_gene: NA
j_gene: TRBJ1-4
abundance: NA
CDR3nt: TGTGCCAGCTCAGATCTCAGGGGAACTAATGAAAAACTGTTTTTT
CDR3aa: CASSDLRGTNEKLFF

v_gene: TRBV18
d_gene: NA
j_gene: TRBJ2-1
abundance: NA
CDR3nt: TGTGCCAGCTCACCCATGCAAATAAGCGGTGAGCAGTTCTTC
CDR3aa: CASSPMQISGEQFF

v_gene: TRBV27
d_gene: TRBD2
j_gene: TRBJ2-7
abundance: NA
CDR3nt: TGTGCCAGCAACCCCGGGCGGGGGGTAACCTACGAGCAGTACTTC
CDR3aa: CASNPGRGVTYEQYF

v_gene: TRBV14
d_gene: TRBD1
j_gene: TRBJ1-2
abundance: NA
CDR3nt: TGTGCCAGCAGCGCCCGACAGGGATGGAACTATGGCTACACCTTC
CDR3aa: CASSARQGWNYGYTF

v_gene: TRBV7-2
d_gene: NA
j_gene: TRBJ2-3
abundance: NA
CDR3nt: TGTGCCAGCAGCTTACCCGGCGGGCCTAGCACAGATACGCAGTATTTT
CDR3aa: CASSLPGGPSTDTQYF

v_gene: TRBV20-1
d_gene: NA
j_gene: TRBJ1-1
abundance: NA
CDR3nt: TGCAGTGCTAGTGACTCCCCGAACACTGAAGCTTTCTTT
CDR3aa: CSASDSPNTEAFF

v_gene: TRBV20-1
d_gene: NA
j_gene: TRBJ2-1
abundance: NA
CDR3nt: TGCAGTGCTAGTACCCCTTCTCGGTTGGAGGGCGTTGCCTACAATGAGCAGTTCTTC
CDR3aa: CSASTPSRLEGVAYNEQFF

v_gene: TRBV7-2
d_gene: NA
j_gene: TRBJ2-1
abundance: once
CDR3nt: TGTGCCAGCAGCTTAGTTAGCGGATCCTACAATGAGCAGTTCTTC
CDR3aa: CASSLVSGSYNEQFF

v_gene: TRBV29-1
d_gene: NA
j_gene: TRBJ2-1
abundance: NA
CDR3nt: TGCAGCGTTGAGAGCGGACTCTCCTACAATGAGCAGTTCTTC
CDR3aa: CSVESGLSYNEQFF

v_gene: TRBV5-1
d_gene: TRBD1
j_gene: TRBJ2-1
abundance: NA
CDR3nt: TGCGCCAGCAGCTTCGGCCGGGACAGGGGCTACAATGAGCAGTTCTTC
CDR3aa: CASSFGRDRGYNEQFF

v_gene: TRBV10-3
d_gene: NA
j_gene: TRBJ1-1
abundance: NA
CDR3nt: TGTGCCATCAGTGTGATGTCAGGGGATCGGGCTGAAGCTTTCTTT
CDR3aa: CAISVMSGDRAEAFF

v_gene: TRBV27
d_gene: NA
j_gene: TRBJ1-2
abundance: NA
CDR3nt: TGTGCCAGCAGTTTGATAGGGGGGGGACTGGCTGGCTACACCTTC
CDR3aa: CASSLIGGGLAGYTF

v_gene: TRBV19
d_gene: NA
j_gene: TRBJ1-2
abundance: NA
CDR3nt: TGTGCCTCGTCGGGGGGAGGGTACCTAAACTATGGCTACACCTTC
CDR3aa: CASSGGGYLNYGYTF

v_gene: TRBV5-1
d_gene: TRBD1
j_gene: TRBJ2-2
abundance: NA
CDR3nt: TGCGCCAGCAGCTTGCGGCAGGGGGTAGACGGGGAGCTGTTTTTT
CDR3aa: CASSLRQGVDGELFF

v_gene: TRBV5-1
d_gene: TRBD1
j_gene: TRBJ1-2
abundance: NA
CDR3nt: TGCGCCAGCAGCTTGCAGGGGGGACACTATGGCTACACCTTC
CDR3aa: CASSLQGGHYGYTF

v_gene: TRBV10-3
d_gene: NA
j_gene: TRBJ2-5
abundance: NA
CDR3nt: TGTGCCAGTCAGGGTAATCAAGAGACCCAGTACTTC
CDR3aa: CASQGNQETQYF

v_gene: TRBV14
d_gene: TRBD1
j_gene: TRBJ2-5
abundance: NA
CDR3nt: TGTGCCAGCAGCCAAGAAAACAGGGGGCCAGAGACCCAGTACTTC
CDR3aa: CASSQENRGPETQYF

v_gene: TRBV25-1
d_gene: TRBD1
j_gene: TRBJ2-5
abundance: NA
CDR3nt: TGTGCCAGCCTCGGGACAGGGGGCTTCCAAGAGACCCAGTACTTC
CDR3aa: CASLGTGGFQETQYF

v_gene: TRBV6-5
d_gene: NA
j_gene: TRBJ2-2
abundance: NA
CDR3nt: TGTGCCAGCAGTTCCACAACCGGGGAGCTGTTTTTT
CDR3aa: CASSSTTGELFF

v_gene: TRBV30
d_gene: TRBD2
j_gene: TRBJ2-2
abundance: once
CDR3nt: TGTGCCTGGAGGGTACTAGCGGGAGAAGCCGGGGAGCTGTTTTTT
CDR3aa: CAWRVLAGEAGELFF

v_gene: TRBV14
d_gene: NA
j_gene: TRBJ1-1
abundance: NA
CDR3nt: TGTGCCAGCAGCGTACAGCTGAACACTGAAGCTTTCTTT
CDR3aa: CASSVQLNTEAFF

v_gene: TRBV5-1
d_gene: TRBD2
j_gene: TRBJ2-2
abundance: NA
CDR3nt: TGCGCCAGCAGCTTGGACCGACTAGCGGGAGATGTCACCGGGGAGCTGTTTTTT
CDR3aa: CASSLDRLAGDVTGELFF

v_gene: TRBV6-5
d_gene: NA
j_gene: TRBJ1-1
abundance: NA
CDR3nt: TGTGCCAGCACCTCACTAGGCGGGACTGAAGCTTTCTTT
CDR3aa: CASTSLGGTEAFF

v_gene: TRBV7-2
d_gene: NA
j_gene: TRBJ1-2
abundance: many
CDR3nt: TGTGCCAGCAGCTTAGGCTCAGGGAACTATGGCTACACCTTC
CDR3aa: CASSLGSGNYGYTF

v_gene: TRBV15
d_gene: NA
j_gene: TRBJ1-3
abundance: NA
CDR3nt: TGTGCCACCAGCAGAGATATCCAGGGGCCGGCTGGAAACACCATATATTTT
CDR3aa: CATSRDIQGPAGNTIYF

v_gene: TRBV6-2/TRBV6-3
d_gene: NA
j_gene: TRBJ2-5
abundance: few
CDR3nt: TGTGCCAGCAGTGCTACGGAGACCCAGTACTTC
CDR3aa: CASSATETQYF

v_gene: TRBV2
d_gene: NA
j_gene: TRBJ2-3
abundance: NA
CDR3nt: TGTGCCAGCAGTGAACAGGCTCATAGCACAGATACGCAGTATTTT
CDR3aa: CASSEQAHSTDTQYF

v_gene: TRBV6-2/TRBV6-3
d_gene: TRBD1
j_gene: TRBJ1-2
abundance: NA
CDR3nt: TGTGCCAGCAGCACAGGGGGCGACTATGGCTACACCTTC
CDR3aa: CASSTGGDYGYTF

v_gene: TRBV6-5
d_gene: NA
j_gene: TRBJ1-1
abundance: few
CDR3nt: TGTGCCAGCAGTAGGGAGGGGGGGTGGACTGAAGCTTTCTTT
CDR3aa: CASSREGGWTEAFF

v_gene: TRBV3-1/TRBV3-2
d_gene: NA
j_gene: TRBJ1-2
abundance: few
CDR3nt: TGTGCCAGCAGCCAAGACGGGGGCTATGGCTACACCTTC
CDR3aa: CASSQDGGYGYTF

v_gene: TRBV28
d_gene: TRBD2
j_gene: TRBJ2-3
abundance: NA
CDR3nt: TGTGCCAGCAGTCCCCTAGCGGGAGGGCGGGATACGCAGTATTTT
CDR3aa: CASSPLAGGRDTQYF

v_gene: TRBV19
d_gene: NA
j_gene: TRBJ1-5
abundance: NA
CDR3nt: TGTGCCAGTAGTCCCGAGGCCGGTTTGGGTCAGCCCCAGCATTTT
CDR3aa: CASSPEAGLGQPQHF

v_gene: TRBV5-1
d_gene: TRBD2
j_gene: TRBJ2-3
abundance: NA
CDR3nt: TGCGCCAGCAGCCCTCCGGGACTAGCTGATACGCAGTATTTT
CDR3aa: CASSPPGLADTQYF

v_gene: TRBV15
d_gene: NA
j_gene: TRBJ1-6
abundance: NA
CDR3nt: TGTGCCACCAGCAGAGATTGGCAGGGGCATTCACCCCTCCACTTT
CDR3aa: CATSRDWQGHSPLHF

v_gene: TRBV28
d_gene: TRBD1
j_gene: TRBJ1-2
abundance: once
CDR3nt: TGTGCCAGCAGTTCCTCCGGGACAGGGGGCAGTGCGTATGGCTACACCTTC
CDR3aa: CASSSSGTGGSAYGYTF

v_gene: TRBV25-1
d_gene: NA
j_gene: TRBJ1-1
abundance: few
CDR3nt: TGTGCCAGCAGCCTCGAGGGGGTCGTGCGCACTGAAGCTTTCTTT
CDR3aa: CASSLEGVVRTEAFF